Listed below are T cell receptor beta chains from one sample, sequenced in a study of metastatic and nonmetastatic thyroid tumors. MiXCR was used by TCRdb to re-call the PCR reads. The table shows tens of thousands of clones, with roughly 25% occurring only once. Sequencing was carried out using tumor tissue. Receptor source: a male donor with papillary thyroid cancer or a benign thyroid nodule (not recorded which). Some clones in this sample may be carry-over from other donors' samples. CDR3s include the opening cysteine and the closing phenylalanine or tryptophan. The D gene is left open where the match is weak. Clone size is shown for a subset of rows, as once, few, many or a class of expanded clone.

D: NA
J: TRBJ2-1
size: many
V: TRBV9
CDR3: CASSVGTANEQFF
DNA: TGTGCCAGCAGCGTAGGTACCGCCAATGAGCAGTTCTTC

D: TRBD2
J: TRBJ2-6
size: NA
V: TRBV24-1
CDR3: CATVRLAGVKKANVLTF
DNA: TGTGCCACCGTAAGACTAGCGGGAGTGAAAAAGGCCAACGTCCTGACTTTC

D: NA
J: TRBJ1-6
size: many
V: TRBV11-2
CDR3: CASSLDPSYNSPLHF
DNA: TGTGCCAGCAGCTTAGACCCCTCCTATAATTCACCCCTCCACTTT

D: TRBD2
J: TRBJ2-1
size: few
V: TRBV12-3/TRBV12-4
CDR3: CASSTPSGGRNEQFF
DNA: TGTGCCAGCAGCACCCCTAGCGGGGGACGAAATGAGCAGTTCTTC

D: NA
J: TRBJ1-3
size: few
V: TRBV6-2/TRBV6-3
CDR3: CASSYGVGNTIYF
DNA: TGTGCCAGCAGTTACGGCGTTGGAAACACCATATATTTT

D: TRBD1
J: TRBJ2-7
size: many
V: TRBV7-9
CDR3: CASSYRGYEQYF
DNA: TGTGCCAGCAGCTACAGGGGCTACGAGCAGTACTTC

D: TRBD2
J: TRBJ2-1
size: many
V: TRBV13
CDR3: CASSFRLAGYNEQFF
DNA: TGTGCCAGCAGCTTTCGCCTAGCGGGTTACAATGAGCAGTTCTTC

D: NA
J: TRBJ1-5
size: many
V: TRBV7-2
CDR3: CASSPLASNQPQHF
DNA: TGTGCCAGCAGCCCCCTGGCTAGCAATCAGCCCCAGCATTTT

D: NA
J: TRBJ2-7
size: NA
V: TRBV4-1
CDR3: CASSQAWGDSTYEQYF
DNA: TGCGCCAGCAGCCAAGCGTGGGGGGACTCGACCTACGAGCAGTACTTC

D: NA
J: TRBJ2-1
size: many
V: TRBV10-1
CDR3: CASSEGGGRGDNEQFF
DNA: TGCGCCAGCAGTGAAGGTGGCGGCCGCGGGGACAATGAGCAGTTCTTC

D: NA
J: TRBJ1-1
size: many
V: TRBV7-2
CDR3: CASSLVRGNTEAFF
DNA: TGTGCCAGCAGCTTAGTTAGGGGGAACACTGAAGCTTTCTTT

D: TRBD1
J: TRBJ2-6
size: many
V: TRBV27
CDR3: CASREGQGTTGANVLTF
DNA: TGTGCCAGCAGGGAGGGACAGGGGACGACTGGGGCCAACGTCCTGACTTTC

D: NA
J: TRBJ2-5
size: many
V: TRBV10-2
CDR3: CASSGGDRGTQYF
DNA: TGCGCCAGCAGTGGCGGCGACCGGGGGACCCAGTACTTC

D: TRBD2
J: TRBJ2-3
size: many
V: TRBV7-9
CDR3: CASSLGLASDTQYF
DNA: TGTGCCAGCAGCTTAGGACTAGCTTCAGATACGCAGTATTTT

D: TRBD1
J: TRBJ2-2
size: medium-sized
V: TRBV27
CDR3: CASSLRDRGRLTGELFF
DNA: TGTGCCAGCAGTCTCCGGGACAGGGGGCGTCTCACCGGGGAGCTGTTTTTT

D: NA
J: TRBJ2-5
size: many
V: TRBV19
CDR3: CASSSSETQYF
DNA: TGTGCCAGTAGTTCGTCAGAGACCCAGTACTTC

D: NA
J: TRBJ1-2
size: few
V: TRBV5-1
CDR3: CASSLGQESYGYTF
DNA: TGCGCCAGCAGCTTGGGACAGGAGAGCTATGGCTACACCTTC

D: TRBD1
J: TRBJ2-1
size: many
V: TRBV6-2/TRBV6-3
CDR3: CASRTWTGVYNEQFF
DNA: TGTGCCAGCAGGACCTGGACAGGGGTCTACAATGAGCAGTTCTTC

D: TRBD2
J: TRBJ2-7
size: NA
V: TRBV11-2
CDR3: CASSLREGPWGYEQYF
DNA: TGTGCCAGCAGCTTACGGGAGGGCCCGTGGGGCTACGAGCAGTACTTC

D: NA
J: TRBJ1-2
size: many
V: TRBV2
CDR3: CASSPWTAREDGYTF
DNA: TGTGCCAGCAGTCCTTGGACAGCGAGAGAGGATGGCTACACCTTC

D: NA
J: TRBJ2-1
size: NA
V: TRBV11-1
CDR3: CARAGLEFLYEQFF
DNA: TGTGCCCGGGCAGGGCTGGAGTTTCTGTATGAGCAGTTCTTC

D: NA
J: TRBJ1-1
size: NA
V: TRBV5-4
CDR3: CASSFRWAGKAFF
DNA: TGTGCCAGCAGCTTCCGGTGGGCGGGCAAAGCTTTCTTT

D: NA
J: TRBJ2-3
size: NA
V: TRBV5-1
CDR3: CSSSLPDLSGSYTDTQYF
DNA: TGCTCCAGCAGCTTGCCCGATCTCAGCGGGTCTTACACGGATACGCAGTATTTT

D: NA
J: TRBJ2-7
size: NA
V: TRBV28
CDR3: CASSQITLAYEQYF
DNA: TGTGCCAGCAGCCAAATCACACTCGCCTACGAGCAGTACTTC

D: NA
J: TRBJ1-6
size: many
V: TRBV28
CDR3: CASSYKRGITGPYNSPLHF
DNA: TGTGCCAGCAGTTATAAAAGGGGGATAACGGGCCCATATAATTCACCCCTCCACTTT

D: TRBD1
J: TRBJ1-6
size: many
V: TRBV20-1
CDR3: CSARATGDNSPLHF
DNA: TGCAGTGCTAGGGCGACAGGGGATAATTCACCCCTCCACTTT

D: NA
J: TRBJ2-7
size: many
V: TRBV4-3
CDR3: CASSQEWGSSSYEQYF
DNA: TGCGCCAGCAGCCAAGAATGGGGCAGCAGCTCCTACGAGCAGTACTTC

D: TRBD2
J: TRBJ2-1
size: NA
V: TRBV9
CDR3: CASSVGFRLAGCNEQFF
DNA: TGTGCCAGCAGCGTGGGGTTTAGACTAGCGGGGTGCAATGAGCAGTTCTTC

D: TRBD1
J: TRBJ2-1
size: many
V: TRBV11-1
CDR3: CASSPGQGDVNEQFF
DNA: TGTGCCAGCAGCCCGGGACAGGGGGATGTGAATGAGCAGTTCTTC

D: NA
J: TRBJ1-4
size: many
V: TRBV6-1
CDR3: CASSQTNVQGPNEKLFF
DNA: TGTGCCAGCAGTCAAACGAACGTGCAGGGTCCTAATGAAAAACTGTTTTTT

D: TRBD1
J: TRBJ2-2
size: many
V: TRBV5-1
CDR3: CASSTGGTGELFF
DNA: TGCGCCAGTTCGACAGGGGGCACCGGGGAGCTGTTTTTT

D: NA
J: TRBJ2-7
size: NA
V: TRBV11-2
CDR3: CASSTGPAAGNYEQYF
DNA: TGTGCCAGCAGCACGGGACCAGCGGCTGGGAATTACGAGCAGTACTTC

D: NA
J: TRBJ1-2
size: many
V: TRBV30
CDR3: CASPPPGRNYGYTF
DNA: TGTGCCTCCCCCCCCCCCGGGCGGAACTATGGCTACACCTTC

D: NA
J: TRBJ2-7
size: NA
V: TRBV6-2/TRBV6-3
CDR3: CASSYLSTGDYEQYF
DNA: TGTGCCAGCAGTTACCTATCGACAGGTGACTACGAGCAGTACTTC

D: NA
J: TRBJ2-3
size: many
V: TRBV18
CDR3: CASSPFRVSTQYF
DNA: TGTGCCAGCTCACCCTTCAGGGTAAGTACGCAGTATTTT

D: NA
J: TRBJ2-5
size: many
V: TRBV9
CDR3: CASSSSSSRAAETQYF
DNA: TGTGCCAGCAGCTCCAGCTCCTCGAGGGCGGCGGAGACCCAGTACTTC

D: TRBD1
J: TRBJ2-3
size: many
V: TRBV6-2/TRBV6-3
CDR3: CASSARGTGQSDTQYF
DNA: TGTGCCAGCAGCGCCCGAGGGACAGGACAATCAGATACGCAGTATTTT